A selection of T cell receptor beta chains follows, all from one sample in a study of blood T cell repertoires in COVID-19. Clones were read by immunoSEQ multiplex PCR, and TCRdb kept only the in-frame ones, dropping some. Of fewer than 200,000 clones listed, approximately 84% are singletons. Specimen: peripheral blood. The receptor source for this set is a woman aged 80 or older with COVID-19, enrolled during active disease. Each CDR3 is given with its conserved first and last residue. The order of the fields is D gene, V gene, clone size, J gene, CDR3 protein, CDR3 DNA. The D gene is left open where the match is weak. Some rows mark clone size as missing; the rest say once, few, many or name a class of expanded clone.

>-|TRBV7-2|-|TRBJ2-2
CASSFSPYGDTGELFF
TGTGCCAGCAGCTTTTCCCCCTACGGGGACACCGGGGAGCTGTTTTTT
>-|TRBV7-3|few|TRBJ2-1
CASSPGYNEQFF
TGTGCCAGCAGCCCGGGGTACAATGAGCAGTTCTTC
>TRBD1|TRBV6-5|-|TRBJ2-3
CASRPRDRGGTQYF
TGTGCCAGCAGACCAAGGGACAGGGGGGGTACGCAGTATTTT
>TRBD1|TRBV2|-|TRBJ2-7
CASRTGTGNYEQYF
TGTGCCAGCAGGACCGGGACAGGGAACTACGAGCAGTACTTC
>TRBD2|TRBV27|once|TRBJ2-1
CASSSNRLANEQFF
TGTGCCAGCAGTTCCAACCGACTAGCAAATGAGCAGTTCTTC
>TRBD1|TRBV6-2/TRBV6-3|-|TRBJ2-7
CASSYQGQPSPERYF
TGTGCCAGCAGTTACCAGGGACAGCCCTCTCCGGAACGGTACTTC
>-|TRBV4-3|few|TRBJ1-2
CASSQDRGYGYTF
TGCGCCAGCAGCCAAGACAGGGGCTATGGCTACACCTTC
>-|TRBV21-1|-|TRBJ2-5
CASSKAGDRGQKTQYF
TGTGCCAGCAGCAAAGCGGGGGACAGGGGACAGAAGACCCAGTACTTC
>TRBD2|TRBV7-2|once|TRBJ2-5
CASSPSSGVETQYF
TGTGCCAGCAGCCCATCTAGCGGGGTAGAGACCCAGTACTTC
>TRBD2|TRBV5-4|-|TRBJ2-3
CASSLGLLAASTDTQYF
TGTGCCAGCAGCTTGGGTCTACTAGCGGCTAGCACAGATACGCAGTATTTT
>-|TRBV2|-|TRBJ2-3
CASSLGQAAGSTDTQYF
TGTGCCAGCAGCCTGGGCCAGGCCGCTGGGTCCACAGATACGCAGTATTTT
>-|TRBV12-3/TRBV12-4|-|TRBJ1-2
CASSLSRNYGYTF
TGTGCCAGCAGTTTATCCAGGAACTATGGCTACACCTTC
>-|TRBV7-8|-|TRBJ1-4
CASSLGGGGEKLFF
TGTGCCAGCAGCTTAGGGGGGGGAGGTGAAAAACTGTTTTTT
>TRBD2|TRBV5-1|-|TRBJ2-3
CASSPGLADGDTQYF
TGCGCCAGCAGCCCGGGACTAGCGGACGGAGATACGCAGTATTTT
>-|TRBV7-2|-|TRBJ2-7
CASSLFLDYYEQYF
TGTGCCAGCAGCTTATTCTTGGACTACTACGAGCAGTACTTC
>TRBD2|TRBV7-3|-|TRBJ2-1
CASSLEASGSSYNEQFF
TGTGCCAGCAGCTTAGAGGCTAGCGGGAGCTCCTACAATGAGCAGTTCTTC
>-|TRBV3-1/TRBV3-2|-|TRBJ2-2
CASSPPLSGELFF
TGTGCCAGCAGCCCCCCCCTGTCCGGGGAGCTGTTTTTT
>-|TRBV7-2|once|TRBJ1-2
CASSLDFTTPGYTF
TGTGCCAGCAGCTTAGACTTCACGACTCCTGGCTACACCTTC
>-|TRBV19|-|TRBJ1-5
CASSIYANSNQPQHF
TGTGCCAGTAGTATCTACGCCAATAGCAATCAGCCCCAGCATTTT
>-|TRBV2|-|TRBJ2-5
CASTLDGETQYF
TGTGCCAGCACCCTTGACGGGGAGACCCAGTACTTC
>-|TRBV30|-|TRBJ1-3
CAWNKGEGNTIYF
TGTGCCTGGAACAAGGGGGAAGGAAACACCATATATTTT
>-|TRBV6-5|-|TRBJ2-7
CASSYYREGEQYF
TGTGCCAGCAGTTACTATCGCGAGGGCGAGCAGTACTTC
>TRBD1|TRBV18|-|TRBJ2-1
CASSPSVGGQGFF
TGTGCCAGCTCACCCTCGGTGGGCGGACAGGGGTTCTTC
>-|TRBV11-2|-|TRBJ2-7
CASSLDPTYSTPGDF
TGTGCCAGCAGCTTAGACCCCACCTATTCTACCCCAGGGGACTTC
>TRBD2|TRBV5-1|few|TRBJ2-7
CASSGLAGVNEQYF
TGCGCCAGCAGTGGTCTAGCGGGAGTTAACGAGCAGTACTTC
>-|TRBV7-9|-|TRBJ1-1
CASSTHAVNTEAFF
TGTGCCAGCAGCACCCATGCGGTGAACACTGAAGCTTTCTTT
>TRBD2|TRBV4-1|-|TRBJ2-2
CASSQDRTSSFTGELFF
TGCGCCAGCAGCCAAGACAGGACTAGCAGCTTCACCGGGGAGCTGTTTTTT
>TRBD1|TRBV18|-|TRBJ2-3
CASSQRQGADTQYF
TGTGCCAGCTCACAACGACAGGGAGCAGATACGCAGTATTTT
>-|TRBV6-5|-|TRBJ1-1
CASIPGYSSTKAFF
TGTGCCAGCATCCCCGGATACTCCTCGACTAAAGCTTTCTTT
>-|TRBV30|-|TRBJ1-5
CAWSVETANQPQHF
TGTGCCTGGAGTGTGGAGACAGCTAATCAGCCCCAGCATTTT
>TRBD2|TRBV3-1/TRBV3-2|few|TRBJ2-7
CASSLGTSGRNEQYF
TGTGCCAGCAGCCTTGGGACTAGCGGGAGAAACGAGCAGTACTTC
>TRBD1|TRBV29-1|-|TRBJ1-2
CSVTTGGDYGYTF
TGCAGCGTCACGACAGGGGGCGACTATGGCTACACCTTC
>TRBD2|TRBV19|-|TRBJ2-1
CASSEPSGRAYNEQFF
TGTGCCAGTAGCGAACCTAGCGGGAGGGCCTACAATGAGCAGTTCTTC
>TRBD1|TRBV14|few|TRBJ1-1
CASSLTGQGTEAFF
TGTGCCAGCAGCCTGACGGGACAGGGCACTGAAGCTTTCTTT
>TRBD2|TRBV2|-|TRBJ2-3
CASTGGLSTDTQYF
TGTGCCAGCACGGGGGGGCTAAGCACAGATACGCAGTATTTT
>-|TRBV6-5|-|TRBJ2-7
CASRRTGVYYEQYF
TGTGCCAGCAGGAGGACGGGGGTTTACTACGAGCAGTACTTC
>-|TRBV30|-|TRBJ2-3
CAWNRAGDLDTQYF
TGTGCCTGGAATCGTGCAGGGGATCTAGATACGCAGTATTTT
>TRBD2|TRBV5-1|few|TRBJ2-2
CASSPRTSGSPTGELFF
TGCGCCAGCAGCCCCAGGACTAGCGGGAGTCCCACCGGGGAGCTGTTTTTT
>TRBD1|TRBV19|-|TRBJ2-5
CASSFQRGPGETQYF
TGTGCCAGTAGTTTCCAGAGGGGGCCCGGGGAGACCCAGTACTTC
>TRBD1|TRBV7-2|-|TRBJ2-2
CASSRRQGSSGELFF
TGTGCCAGCAGCAGGCGACAGGGATCGTCCGGGGAGCTGTTTTTT
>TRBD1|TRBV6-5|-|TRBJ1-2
CASSQDREVYGYTF
TGTGCCAGCAGCCAGGACAGGGAAGTCTATGGCTACACCTTC
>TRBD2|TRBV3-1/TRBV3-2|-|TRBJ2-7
CASSLGGNEQYF
TGTGCCAGCAGCCTCGGGGGGAACGAGCAGTACTTC
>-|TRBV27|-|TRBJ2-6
CASSFFGSGANVLTF
TGTGCCAGCAGTTTTTTCGGGTCTGGGGCCAACGTCCTGACTTTC
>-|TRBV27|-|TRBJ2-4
CASSPLKLLTAKNIQYF
TGTGCCAGCAGTCCGCTGAAGCTCCTTACCGCCAAAAACATTCAGTACTTC
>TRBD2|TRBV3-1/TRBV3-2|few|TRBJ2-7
CASSPTGTNSYEQYF
TGTGCCAGCAGCCCTACCGGGACTAACTCCTACGAGCAGTACTTC
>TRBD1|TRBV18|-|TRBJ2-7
CASSHRTGEQYF
TGTGCCAGCTCCCACAGGACAGGAGAGCAGTACTTC
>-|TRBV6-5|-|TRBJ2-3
CASSQRVTSTDTQYF
TGTGCCAGCAGTCAGCGGGTGACTAGCACAGATACGCAGTATTTT
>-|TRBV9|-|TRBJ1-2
CASSVDQGGGYTF
TGTGCCAGCAGCGTAGACCAGGGAGGTGGCTACACCTTC
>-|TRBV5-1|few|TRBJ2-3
CASSLVGLSTDTQYF
TGCGCCAGCAGCTTGGTGGGACTTAGCACAGATACGCAGTATTTT
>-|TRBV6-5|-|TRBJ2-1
CASSYSLAVTGKQFF
TGTGCCAGCAGTTACTCGTTGGCTGTGACGGGAAAGCAGTTCTTC
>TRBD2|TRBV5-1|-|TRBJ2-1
CASGAGDYEQFF
TGCGCCAGCGGAGCGGGAGACTATGAGCAGTTCTTC
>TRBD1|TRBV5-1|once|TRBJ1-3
CASSVTGPSGNTIYF
TGCGCCAGCAGCGTGACAGGGCCCTCTGGAAACACCATATATTTT
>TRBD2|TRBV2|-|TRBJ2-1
CASSELAGGMNEQFF
TGTGCCAGCAGCGAACTAGCGGGAGGGATGAATGAGCAGTTCTTC
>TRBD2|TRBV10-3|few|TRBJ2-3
CAVQTSGGDTQYF
TGTGCCGTACAGACTAGCGGGGGTGATACGCAGTATTTT
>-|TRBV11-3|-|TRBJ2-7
CASSLWGDNDEQYF
TGTGCCAGCAGCTTATGGGGGGATAACGACGAGCAGTACTTC
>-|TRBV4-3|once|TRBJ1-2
CASSQEGPSGTYGYTF
TGCGCCAGCAGCCAAGAAGGACCCTCAGGGACATATGGCTACACCTTC
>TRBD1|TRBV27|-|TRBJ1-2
CASSSGRGVWGYTF
TGTGCCAGCAGTTCGGGCAGGGGGGTTTGGGGCTACACCTTC